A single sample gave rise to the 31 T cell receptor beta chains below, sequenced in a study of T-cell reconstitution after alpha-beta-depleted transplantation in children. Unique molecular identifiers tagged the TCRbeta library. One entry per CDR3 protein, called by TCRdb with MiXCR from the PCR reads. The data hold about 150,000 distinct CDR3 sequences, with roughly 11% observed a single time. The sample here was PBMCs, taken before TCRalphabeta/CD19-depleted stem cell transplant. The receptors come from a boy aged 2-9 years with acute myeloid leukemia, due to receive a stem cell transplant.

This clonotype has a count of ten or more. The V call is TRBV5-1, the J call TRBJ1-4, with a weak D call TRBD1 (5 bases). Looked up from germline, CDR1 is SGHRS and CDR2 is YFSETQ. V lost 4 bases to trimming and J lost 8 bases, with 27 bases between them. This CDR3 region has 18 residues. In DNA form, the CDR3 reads TGCGCCAGCAGCCCTCTCTCCGGGACCCCAGTGGAGCGCGAAAAACTGTTTTTT. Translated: CASSPLSGTPVEREKLFF.

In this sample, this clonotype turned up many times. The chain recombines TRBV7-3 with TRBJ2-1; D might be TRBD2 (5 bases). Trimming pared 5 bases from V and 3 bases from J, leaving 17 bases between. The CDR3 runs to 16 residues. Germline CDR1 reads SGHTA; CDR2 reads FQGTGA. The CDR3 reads CASSPTTSFGYNEQFF. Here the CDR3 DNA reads TGTGCCAGCAGCCCTACTACTAGTTTCGGCTACAATGAGCAGTTCTTC.

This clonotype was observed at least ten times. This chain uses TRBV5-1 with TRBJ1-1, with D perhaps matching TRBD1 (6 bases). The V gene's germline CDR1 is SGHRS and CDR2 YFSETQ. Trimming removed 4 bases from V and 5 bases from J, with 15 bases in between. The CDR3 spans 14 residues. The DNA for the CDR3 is TGCGCCAGCAGCACTACAGGGATGGGGACTGAAGCTTTCTTT. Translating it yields CASSTTGMGTEAFF.

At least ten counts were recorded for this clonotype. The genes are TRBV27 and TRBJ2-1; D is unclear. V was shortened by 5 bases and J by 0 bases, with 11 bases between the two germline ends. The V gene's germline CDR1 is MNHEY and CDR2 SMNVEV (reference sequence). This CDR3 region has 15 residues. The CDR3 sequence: CASSTPGLSYNEQFF. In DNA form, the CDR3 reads TGTGCCAGCAGTACCCCGGGCCTCTCCTACAATGAGCAGTTCTTC.

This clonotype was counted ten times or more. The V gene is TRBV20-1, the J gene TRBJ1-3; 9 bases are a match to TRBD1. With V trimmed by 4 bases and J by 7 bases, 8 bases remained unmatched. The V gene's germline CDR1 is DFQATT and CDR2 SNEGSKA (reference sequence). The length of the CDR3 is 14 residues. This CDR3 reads CSATPGQGGNTIYF. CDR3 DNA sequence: TGCAGTGCTACCCCGGGACAGGGTGGGAACACCATATATTTT.

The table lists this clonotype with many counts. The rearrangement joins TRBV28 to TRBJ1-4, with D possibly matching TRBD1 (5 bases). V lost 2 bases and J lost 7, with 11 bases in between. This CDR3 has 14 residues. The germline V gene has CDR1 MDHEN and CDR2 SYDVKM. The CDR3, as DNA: TGTGCCAGCAGTTTACCGGGGACGGCTGAAAAACTGTTTTTT. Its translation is CASSLPGTAEKLFF. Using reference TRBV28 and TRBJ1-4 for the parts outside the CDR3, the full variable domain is DVKVTQSSRYLVKRTGEKVFLECVQDMDHENMFWYRQDPGLGLRLIYFSYDVKMKEKGDIPEGYSVSREKKERFSLILESASTNQTSMYLCASSLPGTAEKLFFGSGTQLSVL.

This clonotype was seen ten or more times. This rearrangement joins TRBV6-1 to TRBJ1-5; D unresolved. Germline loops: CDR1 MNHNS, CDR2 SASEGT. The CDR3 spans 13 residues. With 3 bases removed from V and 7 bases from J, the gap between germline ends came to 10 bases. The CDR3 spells CASSEEGAQPQHF. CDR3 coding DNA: TGTGCCAGCAGTGAGGAGGGAGCCCAGCCCCAGCATTTT.

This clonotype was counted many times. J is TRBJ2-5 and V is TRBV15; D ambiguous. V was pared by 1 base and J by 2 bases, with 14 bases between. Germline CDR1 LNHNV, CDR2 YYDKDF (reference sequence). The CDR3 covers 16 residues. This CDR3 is CATSRGFIDSQETQYF. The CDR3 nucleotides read TGTGCCACCAGCAGAGGATTTATTGACTCGCAAGAGACCCAGTACTTC.

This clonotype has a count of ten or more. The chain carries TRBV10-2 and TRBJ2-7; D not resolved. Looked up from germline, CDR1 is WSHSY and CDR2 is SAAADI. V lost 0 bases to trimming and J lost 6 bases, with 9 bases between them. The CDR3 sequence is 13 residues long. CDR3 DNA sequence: TGCGCCAGCAGTGAGTCGAACTCTCGCGAGCAGTACTTC. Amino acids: CASSESNSREQYF.

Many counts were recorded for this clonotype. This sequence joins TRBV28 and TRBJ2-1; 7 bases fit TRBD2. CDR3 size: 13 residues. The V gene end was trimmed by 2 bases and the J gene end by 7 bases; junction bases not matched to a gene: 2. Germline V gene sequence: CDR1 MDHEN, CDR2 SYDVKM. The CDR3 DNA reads TGTGCCAGCAGTTTAAAACTAGCGAATGAGCAGTTCTTC. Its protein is CASSLKLANEQFF.

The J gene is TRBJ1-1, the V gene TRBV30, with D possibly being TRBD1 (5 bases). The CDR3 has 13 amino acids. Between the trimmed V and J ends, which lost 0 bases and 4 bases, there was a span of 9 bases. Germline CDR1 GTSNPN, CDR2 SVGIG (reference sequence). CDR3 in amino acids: CAWSVQGSTEAFF. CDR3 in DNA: TGTGCCTGGAGTGTTCAGGGCTCCACTGAAGCTTTCTTT.

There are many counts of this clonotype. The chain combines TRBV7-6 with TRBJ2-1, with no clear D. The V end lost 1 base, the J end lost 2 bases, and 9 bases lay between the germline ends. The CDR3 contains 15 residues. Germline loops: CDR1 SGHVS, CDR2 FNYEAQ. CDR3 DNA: TGTGCCAGCAGCTTAGAACGGCGAGCCTACAATGAGCAGTTCTTC. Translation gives CASSLERRAYNEQFF.

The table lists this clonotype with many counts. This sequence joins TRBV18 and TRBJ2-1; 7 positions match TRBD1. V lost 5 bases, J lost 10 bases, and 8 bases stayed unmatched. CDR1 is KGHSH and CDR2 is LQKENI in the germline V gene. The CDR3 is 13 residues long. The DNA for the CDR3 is TGTGCCAGCTCATCAGCCGGGGACAGCGAGCAGTTCTTC. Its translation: CASSSAGDSEQFF.

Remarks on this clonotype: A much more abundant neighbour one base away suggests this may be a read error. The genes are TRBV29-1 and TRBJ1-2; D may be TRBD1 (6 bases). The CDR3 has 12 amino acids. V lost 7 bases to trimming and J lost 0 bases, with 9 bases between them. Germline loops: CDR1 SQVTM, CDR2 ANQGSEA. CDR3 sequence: CSARGSNYGYTF. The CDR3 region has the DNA TGCAGCGCCAGGGGCTCTAACTATGGCTACACCTTC.

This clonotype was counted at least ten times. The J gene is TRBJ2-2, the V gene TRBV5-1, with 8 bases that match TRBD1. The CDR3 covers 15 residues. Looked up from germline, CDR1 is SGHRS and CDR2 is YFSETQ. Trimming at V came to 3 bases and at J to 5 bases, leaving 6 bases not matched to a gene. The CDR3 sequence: CASSSGGAETGELFF. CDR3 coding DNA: TGCGCCAGCAGCTCAGGGGGCGCAGAAACCGGGGAGCTGTTTTTT.

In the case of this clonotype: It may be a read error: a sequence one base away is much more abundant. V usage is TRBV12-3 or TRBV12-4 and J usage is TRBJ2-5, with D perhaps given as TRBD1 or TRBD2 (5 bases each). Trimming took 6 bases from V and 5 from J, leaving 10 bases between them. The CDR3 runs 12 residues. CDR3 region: CASRRAGETQYF. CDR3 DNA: TGTGCCAGCAGGAGGGCAGGGGAGACCCAGTACTTC.

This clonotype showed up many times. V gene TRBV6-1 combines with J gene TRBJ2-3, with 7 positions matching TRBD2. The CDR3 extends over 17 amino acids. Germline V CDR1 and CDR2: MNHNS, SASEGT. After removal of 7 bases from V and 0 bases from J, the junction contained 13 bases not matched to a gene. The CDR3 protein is CASIPRAPSGSTDTQYF. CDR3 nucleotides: TGTGCCAGCATCCCACGGGCGCCTAGCGGAAGCACAGATACGCAGTATTTT.

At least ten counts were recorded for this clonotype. CDR3 coding DNA: TGTGCCAGCAGCTTGACGACAGGGGGCCGAGATACGCAGTATTTT. Translating it yields CASSLTTGGRDTQYF. The chain couples TRBV5-4 to TRBJ2-3; TRBD1 matches 10 bases. With V trimmed by 1 base and J by 5 bases, 4 bases remained unmatched. Germline V gene sequence: CDR1 SGHNT, CDR2 YYREEE (reference sequence). CDR3 length: 15 amino acids.

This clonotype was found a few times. The CDR3 loop is CASSEAVSYNSPLHF. The CDR3 DNA reads as TGTGCCAGCAGTGAAGCGGTTTCCTATAATTCACCCCTCCACTTT. The gene calls are TRBV2 and TRBJ1-6; D unresolved. Germline CDR1 SNHLY, CDR2 FYNNEI. CDR3 length: 15 residues. Trimming left V 0 bases short and J 1 base short, with 4 bases between.

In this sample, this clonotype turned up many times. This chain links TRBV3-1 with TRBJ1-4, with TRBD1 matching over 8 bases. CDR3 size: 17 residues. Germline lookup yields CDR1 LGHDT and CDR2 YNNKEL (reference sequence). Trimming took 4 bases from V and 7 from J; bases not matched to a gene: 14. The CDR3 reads CASSPRTGKGFGEKLFF. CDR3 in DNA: TGTGCCAGCAGCCCTCGGACAGGGAAGGGATTCGGTGAAAAACTGTTTTTT.

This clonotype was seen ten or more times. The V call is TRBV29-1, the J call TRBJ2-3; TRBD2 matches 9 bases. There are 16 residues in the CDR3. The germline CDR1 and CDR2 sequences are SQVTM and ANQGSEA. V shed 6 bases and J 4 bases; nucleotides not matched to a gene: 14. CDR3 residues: CSVLGNLAGFSDTQYF. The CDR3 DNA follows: TGCAGCGTCCTAGGGAACCTAGCGGGGTTCTCAGATACGCAGTATTTT.

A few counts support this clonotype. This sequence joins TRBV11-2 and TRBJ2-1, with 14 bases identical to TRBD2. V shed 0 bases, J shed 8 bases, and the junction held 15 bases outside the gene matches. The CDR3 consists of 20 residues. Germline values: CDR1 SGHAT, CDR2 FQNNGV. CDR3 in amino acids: CASSLDRTSGRPRLNHEQFF. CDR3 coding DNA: TGTGCCAGCAGCTTAGATAGGACTAGCGGGAGGCCCCGCTTAAACCATGAGCAGTTCTTC.

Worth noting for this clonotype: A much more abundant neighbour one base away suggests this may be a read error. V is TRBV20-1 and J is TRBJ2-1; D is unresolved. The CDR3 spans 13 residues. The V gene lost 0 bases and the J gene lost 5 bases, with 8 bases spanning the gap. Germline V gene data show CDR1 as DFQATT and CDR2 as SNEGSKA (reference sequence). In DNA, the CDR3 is TGCAGTGCTAGAGATGTTCTTAACAATGAGCAGTTCTTC. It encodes CSARDVLNNEQFF.

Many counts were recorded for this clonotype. The CDR3 DNA follows: TGCGCCAGCAGCCAACACGGGACATCACAAGAGACCCAGTACTTC. It encodes CASSQHGTSQETQYF. This chain uses TRBV4-1 with TRBJ2-5; possible D gene TRBD1, 6 bases. The CDR3 runs 15 residues. Looked up from germline, CDR1 is MGHRA and CDR2 is YSYEKL. V gave up 2 bases and J gave up 2 bases, with 12 bases separating them.

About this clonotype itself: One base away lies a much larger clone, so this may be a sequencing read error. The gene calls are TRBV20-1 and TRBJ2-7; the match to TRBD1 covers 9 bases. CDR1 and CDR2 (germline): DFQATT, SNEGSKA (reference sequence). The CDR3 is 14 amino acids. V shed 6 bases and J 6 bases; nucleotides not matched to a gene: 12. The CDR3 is CSAAKPGQGVEQYF. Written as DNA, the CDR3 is TGCAGTGCCGCTAAGCCGGGACAGGGTGTCGAGCAGTACTTC.

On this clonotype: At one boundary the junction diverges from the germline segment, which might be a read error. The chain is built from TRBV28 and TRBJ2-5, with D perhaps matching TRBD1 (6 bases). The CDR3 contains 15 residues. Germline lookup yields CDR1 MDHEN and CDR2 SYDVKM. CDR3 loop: CTSRPSPAYQGNQYF. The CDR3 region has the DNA TGTACCAGCAGGCCTAGCCCAGCCTATCAGGGGAACCAGTACTTC.

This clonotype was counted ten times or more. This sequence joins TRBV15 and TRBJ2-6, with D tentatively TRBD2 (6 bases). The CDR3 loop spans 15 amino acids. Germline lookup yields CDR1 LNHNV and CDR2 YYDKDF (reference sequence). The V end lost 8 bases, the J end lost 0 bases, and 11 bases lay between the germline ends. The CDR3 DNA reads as TGTGCCACCGGGACTCCGAGCTCTGGGGCCAACGTCCTGACTTTC. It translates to CATGTPSSGANVLTF.

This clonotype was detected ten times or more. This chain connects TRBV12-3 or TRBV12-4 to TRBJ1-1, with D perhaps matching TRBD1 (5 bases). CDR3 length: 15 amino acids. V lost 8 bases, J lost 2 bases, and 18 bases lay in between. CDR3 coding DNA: TGTGCCAGCGACAGCCGACCAATAACCAACACTGAAGCTTTCTTT. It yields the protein CASDSRPITNTEAFF.

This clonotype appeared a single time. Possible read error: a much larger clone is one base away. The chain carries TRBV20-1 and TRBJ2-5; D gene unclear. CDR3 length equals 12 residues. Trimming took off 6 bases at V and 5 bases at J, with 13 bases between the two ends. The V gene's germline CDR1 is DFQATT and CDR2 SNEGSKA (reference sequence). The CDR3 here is CSARGVRETQYF. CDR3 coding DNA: TGCAGTGCCCGTGGGGTCAGGGAGACCCAGTACTTC.

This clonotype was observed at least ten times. CDR3 nucleotides: TGTGCCAGCAGCTTAGCTTGGGGGGGGGGCAATGAGCAGTTCTTC. This codes for CASSLAWGGGNEQFF. This chain connects TRBV7-9 to TRBJ2-1, with 7 bases lining up with TRBD2. The CDR3 is 15 residues long. After removal of 0 bases from V and 6 bases from J, the junction contained 5 bases not matched to a gene. Germline values: CDR1 SEHNR, CDR2 FQNEAQ (reference sequence).

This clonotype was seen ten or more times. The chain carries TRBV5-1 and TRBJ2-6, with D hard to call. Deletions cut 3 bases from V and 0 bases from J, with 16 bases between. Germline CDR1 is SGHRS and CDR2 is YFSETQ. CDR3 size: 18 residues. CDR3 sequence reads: CASSYRARTYSGANVLTF. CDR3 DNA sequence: TGCGCCAGCAGCTATAGGGCCAGAACATACTCTGGGGCCAACGTCCTGACTTTC.